This record looks at one T cell receptor (beta chain) sequence and its context. This entry belongs to a study of radiotherapy plus CTLA-4 blockade in lung cancer. Study-level information: Around 20% of enrolled patients responded objectively, and around 30% had disease control.

There are 15 residues in the CDR3. V gave up 0 bases and J gave up 5 bases, with 13 bases separating them. Produced via immunoSEQ multiplex PCR; TCRdb's table is partial and in-frame only. The sample consists of some 80,000 clones, about four fifths of them appearing once. The sample here was peripheral blood, taken from a patient treated with radiotherapy plus ipilimumab. This sequence joins TRBV23-1 and TRBJ1-2, with TRBD1 as a possible D gene (6 bases). TRBV23-1 belongs to the ORF category, with a function that is uncertain. The source of this sequence is a human donor with non-small cell lung cancer whose response to radiotherapy plus ipilimumab could not be evaluated. Some clones in this sample may be carry-over from other donors' samples. CDR3 DNA sequence: TGCGCCAGCAGTCAATCGCGGGGGGCGCGGTATGGCTACACCTTC. It codes for CASSQSRGARYGYTF.